Shown below are 16 T cell receptor beta chains from a single sample sequenced in a study of cytomegalovirus exposure and HLA in healthy donors. With 60 Vbeta and 13 Jbeta primers, the PCR was carried out. The table came from immunoSEQ multiplex PCR; TCRdb's copy has only in-frame clones and leaves some out. The sample consists of 130,000 or so clones, more than 60% of them appearing once. The sample consisted of PBMCs. Source of these receptors: a man aged 40-49 years in good health and CMV-seronegative.

Only a few counts were recorded for this clone. J is TRBJ1-2 and V is TRBV5-4; 8 positions match TRBD1. The length of the CDR3 is 16 residues. Germline CDR1 reads SGHNT; CDR2 reads YYREEE (reference sequence). The V gene end was trimmed by 0 bases and the J gene end by 0 bases; junction bases not matched to a gene: 4. CDR3 protein: CASSLGPGGTNYGYTF. The CDR3 coding sequence is TGTGCCAGCAGCTTGGGTCCAGGGGGCACTAACTATGGCTACACCTTC.

The gene calls are TRBV4-1 and TRBJ2-2, with 7 nucleotides matching TRBD2. Trimming cost V 2 bases and J 7 bases; bases outside gene matches: 22. Germline V gene lookup returns CDR1 MGHRA and CDR2 YSYEKL. The CDR3 has 20 amino acids. The CDR3 coding sequence is TGCGCCAGCAGCCAACTCTCTCTAGCGGCTAGGGGCGCCTATGGCGGGGAGCTGTTTTTT. Translated: CASSQLSLAARGAYGGELFF.

The CDR3 sequence is CASRNRGPDEQYF. CDR3 coding DNA: TGTGCCAGCAGGAACAGGGGGCCGGACGAGCAGTACTTC. The rearrangement uses TRBV6-6 and TRBJ2-7; the match to TRBD1 covers 9 bases. V gave up 6 bases and J gave up 5 bases; unmatched junction bases: 5. The CDR3 is made up of 13 amino acids. Germline-derived CDR1 and CDR2 are MNHNY and SVGAGI (reference sequence).

This chain joins TRBV6-6 and TRBJ2-7; weak D call: TRBD1 (6 bases). V gave up 2 bases and J gave up 2 bases, with 10 bases separating them. This CDR3 has 14 amino acids. CDR1 is MNHNY, CDR2 SVGAGI, per germline (reference sequence). CDR3 nucleotide sequence: TGTGCCAGCAGTTACGTCACAGGGACCTACGAGCAGTACTTC. Residues: CASSYVTGTYEQYF.

This rearrangement joins TRBV6-4 to TRBJ2-7; 9 positions agree with TRBD1. Germline assignment: CDR1 MRHNA and CDR2 SNTAGT. V was clipped by 9 bases and J by 5 bases; unmatched bases: 14. This CDR3 is built from 15 residues. The CDR3 DNA reads TGTGCCAGGTACAGGGGGCGGTTTTCCCACGACGAGCAGTACTTC. Translated: CARYRGRFSHDEQYF.

A few counts support this clone. The chain employs TRBV27 and TRBJ1-5, with TRBD1 as a possible D gene (5 bases). Looked up from germline, CDR1 is MNHEY and CDR2 is SMNVEV (reference sequence). The length of the CDR3 is 13 residues. V shed 2 bases and J shed 7 bases, with 9 bases lying between them. CDR3 DNA sequence: TGTGCCAGCAGTTTAGTCGGGGGACAGCCCCAGCATTTT. It translates to CASSLVGGQPQHF.

V and J are TRBV5-1 and TRBJ1-2; 9 bases map to TRBD1. V trimming: 4 bases; J trimming: 6 bases; junction bases outside the gene matches: 7. The CDR3 consists of 14 residues. Per germline, CDR1 SGHRS and CDR2 YFSETQ. Written as DNA, the CDR3 is TGCGCCAGCAGCCTTATTGGACAGGGGAATGGCTACACCTTC. This sequence encodes CASSLIGQGNGYTF. Full variable domain (outside the CDR3, taken from reference TRBV5-1 and TRBJ1-2): KAGVTQTPRYLIKTRGQQVTLSCSPISGHRSVSWYQQTPGQGLQFLFEYFSETQRNKGNFPGRFSGRQFSNSRSEMNVSTLELGDSALYLCASSLIGQGNGYTFGSGTRLTVV.

The chain employs TRBV5-6 and TRBJ2-3; D not certain. CDR1 is SGHDT and CDR2 is YYEEEE in the germline V gene. CDR3 size: 14 residues. Deletions cut 2 bases from V and 0 bases from J, with 7 bases between. The CDR3 sequence: CASSFEVSTDTQYF. The CDR3 DNA reads as TGTGCCAGCAGCTTTGAGGTTAGCACAGATACGCAGTATTTT.

This chain uses TRBV6-1 with TRBJ2-1, with 9 bases matching TRBD1. CDR1 and CDR2 from the germline V gene are MNHNS and SASEGT. J was trimmed by 7 bases and V by 6 bases; bases with no gene match: 7. This CDR3 has 14 amino acids. CDR3 loop: CASSRDRAGNEQFF. CDR3 DNA: TGTGCCAGCAGCCGGGACAGGGCAGGAAATGAGCAGTTCTTC.

Regarding this clone: Other DNA variants within this sample encode the same CDR3. The V and J genes are TRBV4-3 and TRBJ1-3; the D gene is possibly TRBD1 (6 bases). The V end lost 0 bases, the J end lost 0 bases, and 15 bases lay between the germline ends. CDR1 and CDR2 (germline): LGHNA, YSLEER. The CDR3 covers 18 residues. The CDR3 nucleotides are TGCGCCAGCAGCCAAGATACGGGAGGGGGTTACTCTGGAAACACCATATATTTT. Translated: CASSQDTGGGYSGNTIYF.

The CDR3 spells CASSLVATSGRETQYF. The CDR3 coding sequence is TGCGCCAGCAGCTTGGTCGCGACTAGCGGGCGGGAGACCCAGTACTTC. The chain links TRBV5-1 to TRBJ2-5; TRBD2 matches at 10 bases. Germline CDR1 and CDR2: SGHRS and YFSETQ. V was clipped by 0 bases and J by 5 bases; unmatched bases: 7. The CDR3 extends over 16 amino acids.

This chain joins TRBV9 and TRBJ2-7; D ambiguous. The V gene's germline CDR1 is SGDLS and CDR2 YYNGEE. V was pared by 0 bases and J by 4 bases, with 8 bases between. The CDR3 totals 13 residues. The CDR3 nucleotides read TGTGCCAGCAGCGTAGATGCGAGATACGAGCAGTACTTC. Its translation: CASSVDARYEQYF.

The chain joins TRBV5-4 to TRBJ1-1; 8 bases are shared with TRBD1. The V gene end was trimmed by 4 bases and the J gene end by 2 bases; junction bases not matched to a gene: 10. Germline lookup yields CDR1 SGHNT and CDR2 YYREEE (reference sequence). This CDR3 is 16 amino acids long. CDR3 loop: CASSTAGGAINTEAFF. CDR3 in DNA: TGTGCCAGCAGCACCGCAGGGGGCGCGATAAACACTGAAGCTTTCTTT.

This chain links TRBV28 with TRBJ1-5; 7 nucleotides agree with TRBD1. This CDR3 has 14 amino acids. Germline-derived CDR1 and CDR2 are MDHEN and SYDVKM. V was clipped by 5 bases and J by 8 bases; unmatched bases: 9. The CDR3 loop is CASSTPGGREPQHF. CDR3 sequence (DNA): TGTGCCAGCAGTACCCCAGGGGGTCGGGAGCCCCAGCATTTT.

V is TRBV28 and J is TRBJ1-5; D may be TRBD1 (5 bases). V lost 1 base to trimming and J lost 4 bases, with 11 bases between them. The CDR3 runs to 15 residues. The V gene's germline CDR1 is MDHEN and CDR2 SYDVKM. The CDR3 here is CASSLLTEANQPQHF. CDR3 sequence (DNA): TGTGCCAGCAGTTTATTGACAGAGGCTAATCAGCCCCAGCATTTT.

The CDR3 sequence: CASSPETAEYEQYF. The DNA for the CDR3 is TGTGCCAGCAGCCCAGAGACAGCCGAATACGAGCAGTACTTC. The chain recombines TRBV7-2 with TRBJ2-7; the D gene is possibly TRBD1 (5 bases). The CDR3 sequence is 14 residues long. V was cut by 5 bases and J by 4 bases, with 15 bases left in between. Germline CDR1 SGHTA, CDR2 FQGNSA.